This T cell receptor beta chain derives from a study of T cells after yellow fever vaccination. TCRdb re-called the 5' RACE reads with MiXCR, one entry per CDR3 protein. The table includes more than 300,000 distinct CDR3 sequences, approximately 12% detected once. The CDR3 has 17 amino acids. Germline CDR1 and CDR2: LGHNA and YNFKEQ. V was clipped by 0 bases and J by 3 bases, with 16 bases between them. The clonotype was recovered from a man aged 18 to 30 who received the YFV17D yellow fever vaccine. The chain joins TRBV4-2 to TRBJ2-3; maybe TRBD2 (7 bases). The sample here was CD4+ T cells sorted from PBMCs, taken 45 days after the yellow fever booster vaccination. The CDR3 loop reads CASSQDVGGPGTDTQYF. The DNA for the CDR3 is TGTGCCAGCAGCCAAGATGTGGGGGGGCCGGGAACAGATACGCAGTATTTT.